A selection of T cell receptor beta chains follows, all from one sample in a study of OX40 agonist ivuxolimab in advanced cancers. Assay used: immunoSEQ multiplex PCR; TCRdb lists only in-frame clones, some missing. The sample carries around 66,000 clones, roughly 90% recorded once. This specimen consisted of CD4+ or CD8+ T cells sorted from blood, obtained in a trial of the OX40 agonist ivuxolimab. All receptors derive from an adult with an advanced solid tumor such as melanoma, head and neck, liver or kidney cancer. The conserved cysteine and the conserved F or W are not part of the CDR3 here. Each record gives: CDR3 length, V gene, CDR3 protein.

>12|TRBV10-3
AISEQDRAGELF
>12|TRBV5-1
ASRLLGGNYGYT
>14|TRBV9
ASSPLLREDFDEQF
>12|TRBV18
ASSPTGARYGYT
>10|TRBV5-4
ASSSTPGELF
>13|TRBV7-8
ASSPSAEWRQPQH
>8|TRBV6-1
ASGTGGLH
>13|TRBV9
ASSVKGERTGELF
>12|TRBV7-9
ASSTSGGYNEQF
>12|TRBV7-8
ASSLPGRDYGYT
>12|TRBV5-1
ASSTGLAQETQY
>12|TRBV7-6
ASSSREGEGEQF
>13|TRBV7-2
ASSLVAGFTYEQY
>12|TRBV6-6
ASSYGNQGYGYT
>11|TRBV6-1
ASRVRGVYGYT
>12|TRBV6-1
ASSTYLGDTEAF
>13|TRBV6-1
ASRPGQGANYGYT
>11|TRBV6-1
ASSEQRGYEQY
>14|TRBV5-4
ASSLGGLAGTYEQY
>14|TRBV7-9
ASSLAGSSGIGEQY
>15|TRBV18
ASSPRGQGVDTGELF
>14|TRBV9
ASSVAQGTTYNEQF
>10|TRBV19
ASSTRAGELF
>13|TRBV4-1
ASSLLTGGGSPLH
>11|TRBV6-1
ASSLGLRSEQY
>13|TRBV18
ASSPSGTGDYEQY